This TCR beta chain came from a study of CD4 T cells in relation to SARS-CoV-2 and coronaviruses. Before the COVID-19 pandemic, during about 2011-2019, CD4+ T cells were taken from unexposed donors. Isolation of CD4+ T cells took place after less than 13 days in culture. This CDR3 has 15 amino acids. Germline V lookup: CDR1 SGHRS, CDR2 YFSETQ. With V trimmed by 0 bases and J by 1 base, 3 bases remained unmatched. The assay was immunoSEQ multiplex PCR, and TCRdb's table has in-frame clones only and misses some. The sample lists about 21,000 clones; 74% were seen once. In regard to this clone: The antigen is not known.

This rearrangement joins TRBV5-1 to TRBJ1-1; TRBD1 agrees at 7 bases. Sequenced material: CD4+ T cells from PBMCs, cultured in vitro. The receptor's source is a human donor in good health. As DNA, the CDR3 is TGCGCCAGCAGCTTGGCCGGGACAGAGAACACTGAAGCTTTCTTT. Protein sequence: CASSLAGTENTEAFF.